The next 32 T cell receptor beta chains were all read from a single sample in a study of T-cell memory formation after mild COVID-19 (dated by TCRdb to the early 2020s). Libraries were built with 5' RACE. Sequencing used an Illumina NovaSeq 6000. The raw public reads went through TCRdb reprocessing: fastp at Q25, MiXCR clone calling, in-frame beta chains kept. Duplicate CDR3 protein sequences are folded into a single record with the most common DNA and genes. The sample includes hundreds of thousands of distinct CDR3 sequences, with roughly an eighth observed a single time. The ten largest clones represent 22% of the sample. Sequencing used PBMCs or a T cell subset sorted from them (not recorded which). These receptors were taken from a man between 18 and 29 years old who had mild COVID-19 (a few samples of this study predate the infection). The sample titles of this study are shuffled in the database, so cell type and time point are left out; the donor was told from shared clones.

This clonotype has just a few counts. The rearrangement uses TRBV12-3 or TRBV12-4 and TRBJ2-3, with D maybe TRBD2 (5 bases). The V and J ends lost 3 bases and 4 bases respectively, with 11 bases between them. The CDR3 loop spans 14 amino acids. CDR3 coding DNA: TGTGCCAGCAGTTTCCGAGGGAACGCAGATACGCAGTATTTT. This codes for CASSFRGNADTQYF.

This clonotype was detected ten times or more. This chain links TRBV20-1 with TRBJ2-1; 9 bases match TRBD2. The V segment lost 5 bases and the J segment 5 bases; nucleotides outside the gene matches: 10. This CDR3 spans 15 amino acids. CDR1 DFQATT and CDR2 SNEGSKA come from the germline V gene (reference sequence). The CDR3, as DNA: TGCAGTGCTGATGATCCGGGACTAGCAGACAATGAGCAGTTCTTC. Its translation is CSADDPGLADNEQFF.

This clonotype was counted only a few times. CDR3 region: CATSERVAGGNYGYTF. In DNA form, the CDR3 reads TGTGCCACCAGTGAGAGAGTGGCAGGGGGCAACTATGGCTACACCTTC. The chain has TRBV24-1 and TRBJ1-2; TRBD1 aligns across 8 bases. The CDR3 is 16 amino acids. Trimming at V came to 4 bases and at J to 2 bases, leaving 8 bases not matched to a gene. The germline gives CDR1 KGHDR, CDR2 SFDVKD.

This clonotype has at least ten counts. The rearrangement links TRBV29-1 to TRBJ2-3; 7 bases are shared with TRBD1. Germline CDR1 SQVTM, CDR2 ANQGSEA. With 7 bases clipped from V and 1 base from J, the junction kept 8 bases outside the gene matches. CDR3 length equals 14 residues. CDR3 loop: CSASLGGGTDTQYF. Written as DNA, the CDR3 is TGCAGCGCTAGTTTAGGGGGCGGCACAGATACGCAGTATTTT.

This clonotype was recorded a few times. This chain connects TRBV4-2 to TRBJ1-2, with 10 bases fitting TRBD1. The CDR3 is 15 residues long. Germline CDR1 reads LGHNA; CDR2 reads YNFKEQ. The ends lost 3 bases at V and 5 bases at J; junction bases unmatched: 6. The CDR3 spells CASSQDDRGQYGYTF. The CDR3 region has the DNA TGTGCCAGCAGCCAGGATGACAGGGGGCAGTATGGCTACACCTTC.

The chain joins TRBV5-1 to TRBJ2-5, with TRBD2 matching over 7 bases. V dropped 6 bases and J dropped 4; count of bases not matched to a gene: 9. Germline V CDR1 and CDR2: SGHRS, YFSETQ. CDR3 length equals 14 residues. The CDR3 here is CASTTGGRGETQYF. The CDR3 DNA reads TGCGCCAGCACCACGGGAGGCCGCGGAGAGACCCAGTACTTC.

A few counts support this clonotype. The J gene is TRBJ1-4, the V gene TRBV12-3 or TRBV12-4; D may be TRBD1 (5 bases). This CDR3 is 15 amino acids long. V lost 4 bases to trimming and J lost 3 bases, with 12 bases between them. CDR3 DNA: TGTGCCAGCAGTTCTCAGACGGGGCCTAATGAAAAACTGTTTTTT. Protein sequence: CASSSQTGPNEKLFF.

This clonotype was seen more than once but under ten times. The rearrangement uses TRBV7-6 and TRBJ1-1, with a weak D call TRBD1 (5 bases). CDR1 is SGHVS and CDR2 is FNYEAQ in the germline V gene. With 8 bases removed from V and 1 base from J, the gap between germline ends came to 20 bases. CDR3 length: 16 residues. CDR3 sequence (DNA): TGTGCCAGCTCCGAGGCCTCTGGGAGGGGGAACACTGAAGCTTTCTTT. Translated: CASSEASGRGNTEAFF.

The V call is TRBV11-1, the J call TRBJ2-7, with 7 bases identical to TRBD1. Germline CDR1 and CDR2: SGHAT and FQDESV (reference sequence). The CDR3 spans 14 residues. With V trimmed by 5 bases and J by 7 bases, 11 bases remained unmatched. The CDR3 nucleotides read TGTGCCAGCAGCCCCGATTCAGGGGGTCGGGAGCAGTACTTC. This gives the protein CASSPDSGGREQYF.

This clonotype has a count of ten or more. This chain joins TRBV12-3 or TRBV12-4 and TRBJ2-3; 9 bases align to TRBD2. Trimming took 6 bases from V and 4 from J; bases not matched to a gene: 5. This CDR3 is 14 amino acids long. DNA for the CDR3: TGTGCCAGCAGCCTTAGCGGGGGATCAGATACGCAGTATTTT. This translates into CASSLSGGSDTQYF.

This clonotype was recorded a few times. V and J are TRBV20-1 and TRBJ1-1; weak D call: TRBD1 (6 bases). This CDR3 has 13 amino acids. The ends were cut back, 2 bases at V and 10 bases at J, with 17 bases in the middle. Germline lookup yields CDR1 DFQATT and CDR2 SNEGSKA (reference sequence). The CDR3 coding sequence is TGCAGTGCTAGATCAGGGGACGCCTTAAGAGCTTTCTTT. It yields the protein CSARSGDALRAFF.

This clonotype was observed at least ten times. V and J are TRBV7-9 and TRBJ2-3, with D uncertain. Trimming shortened V by 2 bases and J by 6 bases, and 6 bases separated the two germline ends. The germline CDR1 and CDR2 sequences are SEHNR and FQNEAQ (reference sequence). The CDR3 extends over 12 amino acids. The CDR3 coding sequence is TGTGCCAGCAGCTTAAGTTCGGATACGCAGTATTTT. This gives the protein CASSLSSDTQYF.

This clonotype was observed at least ten times. CDR3 amino acids: CASKPLWGRVEETQYF. CDR3 nucleotides: TGCGCCAGCAAACCTCTCTGGGGCAGGGTAGAAGAGACCCAGTACTTC. The chain employs TRBV4-1 and TRBJ2-5, with a weak D call TRBD1 (5 bases). Trimming cost V 7 bases and J 3 bases, with 21 bases left between them. This CDR3 is 16 amino acids long. Per germline, CDR1 MGHRA and CDR2 YSYEKL.

The chain has TRBV6-1 and TRBJ1-4; D gene unclear. The ends were cut back, 5 bases at V and 3 bases at J, with 16 bases in the middle. Germline CDR1 MNHNS, CDR2 SASEGT. The CDR3 is 16 amino acids. This CDR3 reads CASSYLGGRANEKLFF. The CDR3 region has the DNA TGTGCCAGCAGTTACCTGGGAGGTAGGGCTAATGAAAAACTGTTTTTT.

V gene TRBV5-1 combines with J gene TRBJ2-5; perhaps D is TRBD1 or TRBD2 (5 bases each). Looked up from germline, CDR1 is SGHRS and CDR2 is YFSETQ. The CDR3 extends over 16 amino acids. Trimming stripped 0 bases from V and 5 bases from J, with 17 bases between. The CDR3 sequence is CASSLASPGTWETQYF. CDR3 DNA: TGCGCCAGCAGCTTGGCCTCTCCTGGGACGTGGGAGACCCAGTACTTC.

This clonotype was counted between two and nine times. CDR3 coding DNA: TGTGCCAGCACCTTGGGTACAGTACAAGAGACCCAGTACTTC. Translated, it gives CASTLGTVQETQYF. The V call is TRBV11-2, the J call TRBJ2-5, with no clear D. Germline CDR1 reads SGHAT; CDR2 reads FQNNGV. Between the trimmed V and J ends, which lost 7 bases and 2 bases, there was a span of 14 bases. CDR3 length equals 14 residues.

As concerns this clonotype: A much larger clone differs from this one at a single base, so this may be a read error. This chain joins TRBV9 and TRBJ2-5, with 10 bases identical to TRBD1. The V segment lost 4 bases and the J segment 4 bases; nucleotides outside the gene matches: 4. The CDR3 contains 14 residues. Germline CDR1 reads SGDLS; CDR2 reads YYNGEE. This chain's CDR3 is CASSPGTGVETQYF. The CDR3 DNA reads as TGTGCCAGCAGCCCCGGGACAGGGGTAGAGACCCAGTACTTC. Variable domain in full (rest from reference TRBV9 and TRBJ2-5): DSGVTQTPKHLITATGQRVTLRCSPRSGDLSVYWYQQSLDQGLQFLIQYYNGEERAKGNILERFSAQQFPDLHSELNLSSLELGDSALYFCASSPGTGVETQYFGPGTRLLVL.

This clonotype was detected only a few times. The chain couples TRBV5-6 to TRBJ2-7; 10 nucleotides agree with TRBD1. The V segment lost 2 bases and the J segment 6 bases; nucleotides outside the gene matches: 5. Germline assignment: CDR1 SGHDT and CDR2 YYEEEE. The CDR3 sequence is 14 residues long. The CDR3, as DNA: TGTGCCAGCAGCTTTGACAGGGGGCTACTCGAGCAGTACTTC. This translates into CASSFDRGLLEQYF.

This clonotype was counted at least ten times. The chain recombines TRBV15 with TRBJ2-1; 8 nucleotides line up with TRBD2. Losses at the gene ends were 3 bases for V and 6 bases for J; bases not matched to a gene: 7. This CDR3 comprises 15 residues. The germline V gene encodes CDR1 LNHNV and CDR2 YYDKDF (reference sequence). CDR3 in amino acids: CATSRGLGEGNEQFF. CDR3 DNA: TGTGCCACCAGCAGGGGACTAGGGGAGGGCAATGAGCAGTTCTTC.

This clonotype was counted a few times. The rearrangement uses TRBV5-1 and TRBJ1-1; 8 bases fit TRBD1. CDR3 length: 15 amino acids. After removal of 1 base from V and 0 bases from J, the junction contained 2 bases not matched to a gene. Per germline, CDR1 SGHRS and CDR2 YFSETQ. CDR3 region: CASSLQGALNTEAFF. Written as DNA, the CDR3 is TGCGCCAGCAGCTTGCAGGGGGCCCTGAACACTGAAGCTTTCTTT.

CDR3 sequence (DNA): TGTGCCAGCAGCTCACAGGGGAGAGGGGCCAACGTCCTGACTTTC. Translating gives CASSSQGRGANVLTF. The rearrangement links TRBV7-3 to TRBJ2-6, with 7 bases fitting TRBD1. Germline V lookup: CDR1 SGHTA, CDR2 FQGTGA. The junction had 4 bases not matched to a gene; V was cut back by 4 bases and J by 4 bases. The CDR3 length is 15 residues. Looking up the rest from reference TRBV7-3 and TRBJ2-6 gives the full variable domain: GAGVSQTPSNKVTEKGKYVELRCDPISGHTALYWYRQSLGQGPEFLIYFQGTGAADDSGLPNDRFFAVRPEGSVSTLKIQRTERGDSAVYLCASSSQGRGANVLTFGAGSRLTVL.

In its sample, this clonotype was seen many times. The chain has TRBV12-3 or TRBV12-4 and TRBJ2-4, with 8 nucleotides matching TRBD1. This CDR3 spans 15 amino acids. J lost 1 base, V lost 6 bases, and 5 bases had no gene match. The CDR3 DNA follows: TGTGCCAGCAGATGGACAGGGATTGCCAAAAACATTCAGTACTTC. Translating it yields CASRWTGIAKNIQYF.

This rearrangement joins TRBV19 to TRBJ1-5; D is possibly TRBD1 (6 bases). The V end lost 7 bases, the J end lost 3 bases, and 13 bases lay between the germline ends. Germline CDR1 and CDR2: LNHDA and SQIVND (reference sequence). This CDR3 has 14 amino acids. The CDR3 region is CASTPNRDNQPQHF. The CDR3 coding sequence is TGTGCCAGTACTCCCAACAGGGACAATCAGCCCCAGCATTTT.

This chain uses TRBV5-1 with TRBJ1-1, with 9 nucleotides matching TRBD1. The V gene end was trimmed by 0 bases and the J gene end by 5 bases; junction bases not matched to a gene: 8. The CDR3 covers 16 residues. Germline V CDR1 and CDR2: SGHRS, YFSETQ. The chain's CDR3 is CASSLGLDRGGTEAFF. The CDR3 DNA is TGCGCCAGCAGCTTGGGTCTGGACAGGGGCGGAACTGAAGCTTTCTTT.

The V call is TRBV5-1, the J call TRBJ1-1; possible D gene TRBD1, 5 bases. Trimming shortened V by 4 bases and J by 3 bases, and 16 bases separated the two germline ends. Looked up from germline, CDR1 is SGHRS and CDR2 is YFSETQ. The CDR3 length is 15 residues. The CDR3 bases are TGCGCCAGCAGCCCTCGGGGGGACCGGGACACTGAAGCTTTCTTT. It encodes CASSPRGDRDTEAFF. Full variable domain (outside the CDR3, taken from reference TRBV5-1 and TRBJ1-1): KAGVTQTPRYLIKTRGQQVTLSCSPISGHRSVSWYQQTPGQGLQFLFEYFSETQRNKGNFPGRFSGRQFSNSRSEMNVSTLELGDSALYLCASSPRGDRDTEAFFGQGTRLTVV.

The chain has TRBV9 and TRBJ2-4; 8 bases map to TRBD1. The CDR3 runs 17 residues. Germline loops: CDR1 SGDLS, CDR2 YYNGEE. V dropped 0 bases and J dropped 0; count of bases not matched to a gene: 5. The DNA for the CDR3 is TGTGCCAGCAGCGTAGGGTCAGGGGGCCTAGCCAAAAACATTCAGTACTTC. Translating gives CASSVGSGGLAKNIQYF.

The V call is TRBV5-4, the J call TRBJ1-1; a weak D match, TRBD1 (5 bases). The CDR3 sequence is 15 residues long. The V gene lost 0 bases and the J gene lost 4 bases, with 13 bases spanning the gap. Germline CDR1 and CDR2: SGHNT and YYREEE (reference sequence). As DNA, the CDR3 is TGTGCCAGCAGCTTGGCGAGGCAGGGCGCCACTGAAGCTTTCTTT. This encodes CASSLARQGATEAFF. The whole variable domain, filled in from reference TRBV5-4 and TRBJ1-1, reads ETGVTQSPTHLIKTRGQQVTLRCSSQSGHNTVSWYQQALGQGPQFIFQYYREEENGRGNFPPRFSGLQFPNYSSELNVNALELDDSALYLCASSLARQGATEAFFGQGTRLTVV.

This clonotype was detected only a few times. The rearrangement joins TRBV7-8 to TRBJ2-1; 12 nucleotides match TRBD2. V shed 5 bases, J shed 9 bases, and the junction held 11 bases outside the gene matches. This CDR3 has 16 amino acids. CDR1 and CDR2 from the germline V gene are SGHVS and FQNEAQ. The CDR3 reads CASSPRGLAGGSEQFF. CDR3 nucleotide sequence: TGTGCCAGCAGCCCCCGGGGGCTAGCGGGGGGGAGTGAGCAGTTCTTC. Using reference TRBV7-8 and TRBJ2-1 for the parts outside the CDR3, the full variable domain is GAGVSQSPRYKVAKRGQDVALRCDPISGHVSLFWYQQALGQGPEFLTYFQNEAQLDKSGLPSDRFFAERPEGSVSTLKIQRTQQEDSAVYLCASSPRGLAGGSEQFFGPGTRLTVL.

The V and J genes are TRBV5-5 and TRBJ1-6, with 7 bases lining up with TRBD1. The CDR3 consists of 15 residues. CDR1 and CDR2 (germline): SGHKS, YYEKEE (reference sequence). V was pared by 0 bases and J by 10 bases, with 7 bases of the junction left unmatched. The CDR3 bases are TGTGCCAGCAGCTTGGCCCCAGGGGGAGAATCACCCCTCCACTTT. Residues: CASSLAPGGESPLHF. Using reference TRBV5-5 and TRBJ1-6 for the parts outside the CDR3, the full variable domain is DAGVTQSPTHLIKTRGQQVTLRCSPISGHKSVSWYQQVLGQGPQFIFQYYEKEERGRGNFPDRFSARQFPNYSSELNVNALLLGDSALYLCASSLAPGGESPLHFGNGTRLTVT.

V is TRBV5-6 and J is TRBJ2-7, with D possibly matching TRBD2 (5 bases). V was cut by 1 base and J by 4 bases, with 15 bases left in between. The CDR3 extends over 15 amino acids. Germline V gives CDR1 SGHDT, CDR2 YYEEEE. The CDR3 DNA follows: TGTGCCAGCAGCTTGTACCCTCCGGGGATGTACGAGCAGTACTTC. It translates to CASSLYPPGMYEQYF.

The chain uses TRBV7-8 and TRBJ2-1; 11 bases match TRBD2. Germline-derived CDR1 and CDR2 are SGHVS and FQNEAQ. CDR3 length: 17 amino acids. V was pared by 5 bases and J by 3 bases, with 9 bases of the junction left unmatched. CDR3: CASSPRASGGFYNEQFF. The DNA of the CDR3 is TGTGCCAGCAGCCCTCGGGCTAGCGGGGGGTTCTACAATGAGCAGTTCTTC.

The rearrangement links TRBV11-3 to TRBJ2-5; tentative D call: TRBD1 (6 bases). V lost 4 bases and J lost 5, with 11 bases in between. The germline gives CDR1 SGHNT, CDR2 YENEEA. The CDR3 contains 13 residues. As DNA, the CDR3 is TGTGCCAGCAGCTCGACAGGTCGGGAGACCCAGTACTTC. Amino acids: CASSSTGRETQYF.